This T cell receptor beta chain was captured in a study of blood T cell repertoires in COVID-19. As for the study in general: Both acute and convalescent COVID-19 samples were obtained from the United States, Italy and Spain. PBMCs, B-cell-depleted T cells, or T cells provided the cDNA or gDNA that made up the material.

As processed by the authors: The authors estimated nucleated cell counts from reference gene primer amplification. Clones were sequenced by immunoSEQ multiplex PCR, and TCRdb holds only the in-frame ones, with some missing. The V and J calls and clone size are taken from that table; D and trimming were inferred from the DNA. Among tens of thousands of clones listed, 84% were seen once. The origin of this receptor is a man between 50 and 59 years old with acute or convalescent COVID-19. The sample comprised peripheral blood.

CDR3 sequence reads: CASSYSNLAGTGETQYF. The CDR3 region has the DNA TGTGCCAGCAGTTACTCGAACTTAGCGGGAACGGGTGAGACCCAGTACTTC. This sequence joins TRBV6-2 or TRBV6-3 and TRBJ2-5, with 8 bases fitting TRBD2. V was clipped by 0 bases and J by 5 bases; unmatched bases: 11. Germline CDR1 is MNHEY and CDR2 is SVGEGT. The CDR3 runs to 17 residues.